This T cell receptor beta chain was obtained from a study of patients and donors after allogeneic stem cell transplantation. CDR3 size: 12 residues. V lost 6 bases and J 8 bases, leaving 11 bases between the germline ends. MiXCR, run by TCRdb on the RT-PCR reads, gives a single entry per CDR3 protein. The profile covers some 960,000 distinct CDR3 sequences, with roughly 18% appearing a single time and 6% taken by the ten largest. The material sequenced was blood, either unsorted or a sorted T cell fraction (not recorded which). The V and J genes are TRBV12-3 or TRBV12-4 and TRBJ2-4; D unclear. This receptor was taken from a human donor who was either an allogeneic HSCT recipient or a stem cell or donor lymphocyte infusion donor (not recorded which). It is not recorded whose cells these are; they may come from a transplant donor. The CDR3 here is CASSFIRDIQYF. In DNA form, the CDR3 reads TGTGCCAGCAGCTTCATCCGGGACATTCAGTACTTC.